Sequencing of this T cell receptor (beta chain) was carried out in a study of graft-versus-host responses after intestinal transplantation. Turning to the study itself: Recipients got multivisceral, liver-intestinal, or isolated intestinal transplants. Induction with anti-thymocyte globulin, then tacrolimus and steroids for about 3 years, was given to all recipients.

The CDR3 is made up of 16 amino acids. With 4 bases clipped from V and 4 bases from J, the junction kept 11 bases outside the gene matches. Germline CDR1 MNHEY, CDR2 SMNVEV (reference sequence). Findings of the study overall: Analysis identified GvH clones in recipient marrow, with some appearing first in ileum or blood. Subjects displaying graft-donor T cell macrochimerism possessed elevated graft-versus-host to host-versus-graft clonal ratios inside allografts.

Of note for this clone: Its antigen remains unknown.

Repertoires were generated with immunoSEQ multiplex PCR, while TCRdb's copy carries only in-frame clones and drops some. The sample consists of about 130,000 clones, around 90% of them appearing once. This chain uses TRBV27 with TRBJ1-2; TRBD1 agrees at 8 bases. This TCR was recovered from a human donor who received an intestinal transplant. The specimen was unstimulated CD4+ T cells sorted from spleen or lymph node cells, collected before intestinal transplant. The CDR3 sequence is CASSSTIDRGLYGYTF. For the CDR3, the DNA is TGTGCCAGCAGTTCGACTATCGACAGGGGCCTCTATGGCTACACCTTC.